This T cell receptor (beta chain) appears in the sequencing data of a study of human T cells and chemical hapten exposure. This sample's time point: patch test 2, 6 weeks after DPC sensitization. This sample's treatment: therapeutic diphenylcyclopropenone sensitization with weekly scalp DPC. Study-wide results and limits: It was expanded TCRs that formed significantly more large CDR3 similarity clusters than controls did.

CDR1 MNHEY and CDR2 SVGEGT come from the germline V gene. The J segment lost 0 bases and the V segment lost 10 bases, leaving 15 bases of the junction unmatched. CDR3 length: 17 residues. Library construction involved attaching unique molecular identifiers to individual cDNA molecules, which allowed quantitative, reproducible TCR counting. Authors' processing steps: Per sample, the median was 95,638 TCRs, with values from roughly 23,000 to 640,000. TCRdb reprocessed the RACE reads with MiXCR, giving one entry per CDR3 protein. For this entry, the V and J calls and clone size follow TCRdb and not the study's own pipeline. The table records about 400,000 distinct CDR3 sequences, roughly 6.3% of them present only once. A note on this clonotype: Its antigen is unidentified.

The sequence was obtained from a woman under 30 with alopecia areata. Some clones in this sample may be carry-over from other donors' samples. The gene calls are TRBV6-2 or TRBV6-3 and TRBJ1-1, with TRBD1 matching 9 bases. Material: whole blood, obtained in connection with sensitization to the hapten diphenylcyclopropenone (DPC). The CDR3 DNA sequence: TGTGCCACCGGAACCGGGACAGGGAATCTCTTGAACACTGAAGCTTTCTTT. Amino acid sequence: CATGTGTGNLLNTEAFF.